This entry describes one T cell receptor (beta chain). Using immunoSEQ multiplex PCR, the repertoire was profiled, and TCRdb retains in-frame clones only, with some absent. The repertoire holds 50,000 or so clones, with about 80% as singletons. The data belong to a study of T cell responses to AZD1222 COVID-19 vaccine. This CDR3 region has 16 residues. Per germline, CDR1 SNHLY and CDR2 FYNNEI. The V end lost 6 bases, the J end lost 9 bases, and 21 bases lay between the germline ends. The V gene is TRBV2, the J gene TRBJ1-6; D may be TRBD1 (5 bases). The sample consisted of peripheral blood, taken 28 days after the second AZD1222 dose. This receptor was obtained from an adult who received the AZD1222 COVID-19 vaccine. The CDR3 DNA sequence: TGTGCCAGCAGGCCTCGGGCAGGCTCGGGGGTTTCACCCCTCCACTTT. This encodes CASRPRAGSGVSPLHF. Together with reference TRBV2 and TRBJ1-6, the CDR3 gives the full variable domain: EPEVTQTPSHQVTQMGQEVILRCVPISNHLYFYWYRQILGQKVEFLVSFYNNEISEKSEIFDDQFSVERPDGSNFTLKIRSTKLEDSAMYFCASRPRAGSGVSPLHFGNGTRLTVT.